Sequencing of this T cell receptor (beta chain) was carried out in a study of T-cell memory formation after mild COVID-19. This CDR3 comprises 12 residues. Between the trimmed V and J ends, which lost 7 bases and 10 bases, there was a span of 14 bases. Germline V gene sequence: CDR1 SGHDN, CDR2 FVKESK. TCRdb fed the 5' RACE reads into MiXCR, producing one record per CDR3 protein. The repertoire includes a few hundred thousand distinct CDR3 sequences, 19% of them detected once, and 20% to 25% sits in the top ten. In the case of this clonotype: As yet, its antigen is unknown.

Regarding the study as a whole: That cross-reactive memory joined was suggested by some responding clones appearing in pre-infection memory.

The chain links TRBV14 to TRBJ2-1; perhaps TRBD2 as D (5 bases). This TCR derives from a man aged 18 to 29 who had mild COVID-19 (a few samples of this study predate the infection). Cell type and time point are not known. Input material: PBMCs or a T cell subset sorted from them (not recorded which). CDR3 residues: CASTSFGEEQFF. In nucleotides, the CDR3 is TGTGCCAGCACTAGCTTTGGGGAAGAGCAGTTCTTC. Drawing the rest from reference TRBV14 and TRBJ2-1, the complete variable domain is EAGVTQFPSHSVIEKGQTVTLRCDPISGHDNLYWYRRVMGKEIKFLLHFVKESKQDESGMPNNRFLAERTGGTYSTLKVQPAELEDSGVYFCASTSFGEEQFFGPGTRLTVL.